The text below deals with one T cell receptor beta chain. This clone was picked up a small number of times. There is no known antigen for this receptor. Base qualities are not at hand, and no much larger clone is one base apart. A distance of 5 bases separates the germline ends of V and J, which lose 2 bases and 1 base respectively. Via the germline V gene, CDR1 is SGHAT and CDR2 FQNNGV. Including cysteine and phenylalanine, the CDR3 has 13 amino acids. Only the CDR3 DNA is retained, 39 bases long and in frame from the first base. The DNeasy Blood and Tissue Kit was used to extract about 1.7-3 ug of genomic DNA from umbilical cord blood or frozen pancreas. The data derive from a study of fetal regulatory T cell absence and autoimmunity (dated by TCRdb to 2017 to 2019). In the study overall: The IPEX patients showed exocrine pancreas autoimmunity in the absence of clinical diabetes. Beyond this particular receptor, the publication reports: Cord blood and pancreas had broadly similar TRB gene family usage, which resembled published neonatal and adult repertoires. Compared with cord blood, the pancreas TCR compartment showed significant oligoclonal enrichment, and some top clones were enriched more than 95-fold. The oligoclonal enrichment was taken as support for antigen-driven autoimmunity in the pancreas before birth in IPEX syndrome.

Amplification and barcoding of TCRbeta CDR3 regions were carried out by two-step multiplex PCR on the immunoSEQ human TCRbeta survey platform. Libraries were sequenced on Illumina instruments, and IgH from the same samples was sequenced in parallel. On the authors' methods: Raw reads were filtered against IMGT V, D, J definitions and binned by a nearest-neighbor algorithm to remove PCR and sequencing errors. Clones were defined by identical nucleotide sequence; differential abundance between tissues used per-clone Fisher exact tests with pFDR threshold p<0.01. Clones whose frequencies were too low for statistical inference were excluded by a minimum inclusion filter of 10 in either sample. The immunoSEQ Analyzer was used for pairwise clonal comparisons, and IMGT tools were used to assess gene family usage. The table comes from immuneACCESS by way of TCRdb, which keeps in-frame sequences with V and J called. Part of the clones is missing from these tables; in studies checked, under half for an unresolved V gene and the rest for unknown reasons. V, J and clone size are those of that table, while D and trimming were read from the DNA. The sample table lists approximately 46,000 clones, about four fifths of them with a count of one. The ten largest clones capture 0.35% to 0.45% of the sample.

Sequencing was performed on cord blood. The V and J segments used are TRBV11-2 and TRBJ1-2; there is no confident call for the D gene. This receptor was identified in a newborn boy with IPEX syndrome. The bases are TGTGCCAGCAGCTTAAGCGTTAACTATGGCTACACCTTC. This yields the protein CASSLSVNYGYTF. The full variable domain, with segments outside the CDR3 supplied by the reference TRBV11-2 and TRBJ1-2 proteins, appears as EAGVAQSPRYKIIEKRQSVAFWCNPISGHATLYWYQQILGQGPKLLIQFQNNGVVDDSQLPKDRFSAERLKGVDSTLKIQPAKLEDSAVYLCASSLSVNYGYTFGSGTRLTVV.